A single sample is the source of the 14 T cell receptor beta chains below, sequenced in a study of T cell responses to AZD1222 COVID-19 vaccine. This table comes from immunoSEQ multiplex PCR, and its TCRdb copy is limited to in-frame clones, with some not included. The table records 250,000 to 300,000 clones, roughly 93% of them present only once. Material: peripheral blood, obtained 28 days after the second AZD1222 dose. All receptors derive from an adult who received the AZD1222 COVID-19 vaccine.

The chain has TRBV4-3 and TRBJ2-3; a weak D match, TRBD2 (6 bases). Germline-derived CDR1 and CDR2 are LGHNA and YSLEER. The CDR3 is 16 residues long. Trimming left V 0 bases short and J 3 bases short, with 13 bases between. CDR3 DNA sequence: TGCGCCAGCAGCCAAGATTTTGGGGGGAGAACAGATACGCAGTATTTT. This codes for CASSQDFGGRTDTQYF.

V usage is TRBV28 and J usage is TRBJ2-3, with 9 bases matching TRBD1. The CDR3 has 15 amino acids. Germline V CDR1 and CDR2: MDHEN, SYDVKM. Trimming removed 3 bases from V and 6 bases from J; junction bases left unmatched: 7. The CDR3 spells CASSFGGQGADTQYF. CDR3 in DNA: TGTGCCAGCAGTTTCGGGGGACAGGGAGCGGATACGCAGTATTTT.

For the CDR3, the DNA is TGTGCCAGCAGCCACACTAGGAACGACGAGCAGTACTTC. Amino acid sequence: CASSHTRNDEQYF. The chain combines TRBV3-1 (or the pseudogene TRBV3-2) with TRBJ2-7; D might be TRBD2 (5 bases). This CDR3 is 13 amino acids long. Between the trimmed V and J ends, which lost 3 bases and 5 bases, there was a span of 11 bases. Germline CDR1 and CDR2: LGHDT and YNNKEL (reference sequence).

The CDR3 DNA reads as TGTGCCAGCACAGCAGGGGGCAGTAACGGGGAGCTGTTTTTT. Translated: CASTAGGSNGELFF. The V and J genes are TRBV5-6 and TRBJ2-2, with 8 bases lining up with TRBD1. J was trimmed by 7 bases and V by 6 bases; bases with no gene match: 8. This CDR3 has 14 amino acids. The germline CDR1 and CDR2 sequences are SGHDT and YYEEEE.

The V gene is TRBV7-9, the J gene TRBJ1-1, with D possibly TRBD1 on 5 matching bases. Germline V gene lookup returns CDR1 SEHNR and CDR2 FQNEAQ (reference sequence). The CDR3 has 14 amino acids. Trimming stripped 5 bases from V and 1 base from J, with 11 bases between. In nucleotides, the CDR3 is TGTGCCAGCAGCCAGGGCACAGGGAACACTGAAGCTTTCTTT. This encodes CASSQGTGNTEAFF.

The chain joins TRBV10-3 to TRBJ1-2; D unclear. Trimming pared 0 bases from V and 4 bases from J, leaving 15 bases between. CDR3 size: 16 residues. The germline V gene encodes CDR1 ENHRY and CDR2 SYGVKD. CDR3 in DNA: TGTGCCATCAGTGAGTCGACTCGAAGGACTACCTATGGCTACACCTTC. Translating gives CAISESTRRTTYGYTF.

This clone occurred once. The chain employs TRBV9 and TRBJ1-4; D remains ambiguous. Germline V gene data show CDR1 as SGDLS and CDR2 as YYNGEE. The CDR3 consists of 14 residues. Trimming removed 2 bases from V and 0 bases from J, with 5 bases in between. The CDR3 reads CASSVSPTNEKLFF. The CDR3 DNA reads as TGTGCCAGCAGCGTCTCCCCAACTAATGAAAAACTGTTTTTT.

The chain employs TRBV5-4 and TRBJ1-2; tentative D call: TRBD1 (5 bases). CDR1 SGHNT and CDR2 YYREEE come from the germline V gene (reference sequence). The CDR3 is 15 amino acids. V lost 3 bases and J lost 2, with 14 bases in between. CDR3: CASSSQLGDNYGYTF. The CDR3 DNA is TGTGCCAGCAGCTCCCAACTTGGGGACAACTATGGCTACACCTTC.

The J gene is TRBJ1-1, the V gene TRBV9; D might be TRBD1 (5 bases). V lost 3 bases and J lost 4, with 19 bases in between. Germline V CDR1 and CDR2: SGDLS, YYNGEE. The CDR3 extends over 16 amino acids. The CDR3 coding sequence is TGTGCCAGCAGCGCAAGTACCGGGACGGTCTTCACTGAAGCTTTCTTT. Translated: CASSASTGTVFTEAFF. The variable domain in full, completed from reference TRBV9 and TRBJ1-1, reads DSGVTQTPKHLITATGQRVTLRCSPRSGDLSVYWYQQSLDQGLQFLIQYYNGEERAKGNILERFSAQQFPDLHSELNLSSLELGDSALYFCASSASTGTVFTEAFFGQGTRLTVV.

The chain joins TRBV3-1 (or the pseudogene TRBV3-2) to TRBJ2-2; D is perhaps TRBD1 or TRBD2 (5 bases each). The CDR3 has 15 amino acids. Per germline, CDR1 LGHDT and CDR2 YNNKEL (reference sequence). V lost 4 bases and J lost 0, with 9 bases in between. CDR3 DNA sequence: TGTGCCAGCAGCCCGGGACGGACGAACACCGGGGAGCTGTTTTTT. As protein: CASSPGRTNTGELFF.

The rearrangement uses TRBV30 and TRBJ1-2; weak D call: TRBD1 (5 bases). The germline V and J ends were trimmed by 0 bases and 1 base, with 12 bases remaining between them. Looked up from germline, CDR1 is GTSNPN and CDR2 is SVGIG (reference sequence). The CDR3 loop spans 15 amino acids. The CDR3, as DNA: TGTGCCTGGAGTGTTGTCCGGAGGGGTAACTATGGCTACACCTTC. Protein: CAWSVVRRGNYGYTF.

The chain recombines TRBV7-9 with TRBJ1-2; tentative D call: TRBD1 (6 bases). The CDR3 length is 15 residues. With 5 bases removed from V and 1 base from J, the gap between germline ends came to 14 bases. CDR1 SEHNR and CDR2 FQNEAQ come from the germline V gene (reference sequence). This CDR3 is CASSNWTAFNYGYTF. In nucleotides, the CDR3 is TGTGCCAGCAGCAATTGGACAGCGTTTAACTATGGCTACACCTTC.

The chain joins TRBV7-2 to TRBJ2-1; TRBD1 aligns across 7 bases. V shed 6 bases, J shed 1 base, and the junction held 6 bases outside the gene matches. The CDR3 contains 15 residues. CDR1 is SGHTA and CDR2 is FQGNSA in the germline V gene. CDR3 protein: CASRRGGPSYNEQFF. In nucleotides, the CDR3 is TGTGCCAGCAGACGAGGGGGCCCGTCCTACAATGAGCAGTTCTTC.

The rearrangement links TRBV5-1 to TRBJ1-3; D call uncertain. Germline lookup yields CDR1 SGHRS and CDR2 YFSETQ. The CDR3 runs to 15 residues. V was pared by 4 bases and J by 2 bases, with 13 bases between. CDR3 coding DNA: TGCGCCAGCAGCATGGACGTACCCCCTGGAAACACCATATATTTT. As protein: CASSMDVPPGNTIYF.